The rows below give T cell receptor beta chains drawn from one sample of a study of blood T cells in healthy people across ages. TCRdb passed the 5' RACE reads through MiXCR, listing each CDR3 protein once. Counted here are about 720,000 distinct CDR3 sequences, 22% occurring once; the ten biggest clones make up roughly 22%. The sequencing sample was made of blood. The receptors here all came from a man between 65 and 85 years old in good health. CDR3s include the opening cysteine and the closing phenylalanine or tryptophan. The D gene is left open where the match is weak. Some rows have no size entry. The others give once, few or many, or a class for an expanded clone.

DNA: TGTGCCAGCAGTTTTCGTCCCTCTGGGGCCAACGACCTGACTTTC
CDR3: CASSFRPSGANDLTF
size: few
V: TRBV7-2
D: -
J: TRBJ2-6

DNA: TGTGCCAGCAGCCCGCAGGGTTTGGAAGCTTTCTTT
CDR3: CASSPQGLEAFF
size: -
V: TRBV7-8
D: -
J: TRBJ1-1

DNA: TGCGCCAGCAGCGAAGAACAGGAGACCCAGTACTTC
CDR3: CASSEEQETQYF
size: -
V: TRBV5-1
D: -
J: TRBJ2-5

DNA: TGTGCCAGCAGCGCCGACAAGTCCTCCCCCAATGAGCAGTTCTTC
CDR3: CASSADKSSPNEQFF
size: -
V: TRBV11-2
D: -
J: TRBJ2-1

DNA: TGCGCCAGCAGTGAGTCTCCCGGGAGTAGCAATCAGCCCCAGCATTTT
CDR3: CASSESPGSSNQPQHF
size: few
V: TRBV10-2
D: -
J: TRBJ1-5

DNA: TGCGCCAGCAGCTTGGCCTGGGGGCTGGACACTGAAGCTTTCTTT
CDR3: CASSLAWGLDTEAFF
size: few
V: TRBV5-1
D: -
J: TRBJ1-1

DNA: TGTGCCAGCAACGACAGGCCAACTAATGAAAAACTGTTTTTT
CDR3: CASNDRPTNEKLFF
size: -
V: TRBV6-6
D: -
J: TRBJ1-4

DNA: TGTGCCAGCAATCGTGGAACAGTGAGGACAGGGGGAGAAAAACTGTTTTTT
CDR3: CASNRGTVRTGGEKLFF
size: -
V: TRBV2
D: TRBD1
J: TRBJ1-4

DNA: TGCAGCGTCGCCGGACAGGGGGATCAGCCCCAGCATTTT
CDR3: CSVAGQGDQPQHF
size: few
V: TRBV29-1
D: TRBD1
J: TRBJ1-5

DNA: TGTGCCAGCAGCGTAGCTGGGGGGATCGGTGAAAAACTGTTTTTT
CDR3: CASSVAGGIGEKLFF
size: -
V: TRBV9
D: -
J: TRBJ1-4

DNA: TGTGCCAGCAGCTTAGCGCAGGGTCTAATAGCGGGAGGCCGGGGTACAGATACGCAGTATTTT
CDR3: CASSLAQGLIAGGRGTDTQYF
size: -
V: TRBV11-2
D: TRBD2
J: TRBJ2-3

DNA: TGTGCCAGCAGTGAAGCTGAGCAGCCCCAGCATTTT
CDR3: CASSEAEQPQHF
size: -
V: TRBV2
D: -
J: TRBJ1-5

DNA: TGTGCCATCAGTGAATGGTCTCCAGTAAGTGGCTACACCTTC
CDR3: CAISEWSPVSGYTF
size: -
V: TRBV10-3
D: -
J: TRBJ1-2

DNA: TGTGCCAGCAGCCCGTTGCGGGGGAACTCCTACAATGAGCAGTTCTTC
CDR3: CASSPLRGNSYNEQFF
size: -
V: TRBV7-9
D: TRBD2
J: TRBJ2-1

DNA: TGTGCCAGCAGTTTAGTTTTACAGGGAAAGGGCGGGGAGCTGTTTTTT
CDR3: CASSLVLQGKGGELFF
size: -
V: TRBV28
D: -
J: TRBJ2-2

DNA: TGTGCCAGCAGTCCCCGACGGAACACCGGGGAGCTGTTTTTT
CDR3: CASSPRRNTGELFF
size: -
V: TRBV12-3/TRBV12-4
D: -
J: TRBJ2-2

DNA: TGTGCCAGCAGCTCGGGTCTCCCCCTCGGGGGTACGCAGTATTTT
CDR3: CASSSGLPLGGTQYF
size: few
V: TRBV11-2
D: -
J: TRBJ2-3

DNA: TGTGCCAGCAGCTCGGGCAAGGGGGGGGTCCGCACAGATACGCAGTATTTT
CDR3: CASSSGKGGVRTDTQYF
size: -
V: TRBV11-2
D: -
J: TRBJ2-3

DNA: TGTGCCAGCAGCTTAGACGCAGGGGGCGGGGGCTACAATGAGCAGTTCTTC
CDR3: CASSLDAGGGGYNEQFF
size: -
V: TRBV7-2
D: -
J: TRBJ2-1

DNA: TGTGCCAGCAGTTTCGAGACTTATAGGCGGGGGCTGAAGTCCTACGAGCAGTACTTC
CDR3: CASSFETYRRGLKSYEQYF
size: few
V: TRBV12-3/TRBV12-4
D: -
J: TRBJ2-7

DNA: TGTGCCAGCAGCCCAAATCTTGGCTCTGGAAACACCATATATTTT
CDR3: CASSPNLGSGNTIYF
size: -
V: TRBV7-9
D: -
J: TRBJ1-3

DNA: TGCGCCAGCATGCGTCCAGAAAACATTCAGTACTTC
CDR3: CASMRPENIQYF
size: few
V: TRBV10-2
D: -
J: TRBJ2-4